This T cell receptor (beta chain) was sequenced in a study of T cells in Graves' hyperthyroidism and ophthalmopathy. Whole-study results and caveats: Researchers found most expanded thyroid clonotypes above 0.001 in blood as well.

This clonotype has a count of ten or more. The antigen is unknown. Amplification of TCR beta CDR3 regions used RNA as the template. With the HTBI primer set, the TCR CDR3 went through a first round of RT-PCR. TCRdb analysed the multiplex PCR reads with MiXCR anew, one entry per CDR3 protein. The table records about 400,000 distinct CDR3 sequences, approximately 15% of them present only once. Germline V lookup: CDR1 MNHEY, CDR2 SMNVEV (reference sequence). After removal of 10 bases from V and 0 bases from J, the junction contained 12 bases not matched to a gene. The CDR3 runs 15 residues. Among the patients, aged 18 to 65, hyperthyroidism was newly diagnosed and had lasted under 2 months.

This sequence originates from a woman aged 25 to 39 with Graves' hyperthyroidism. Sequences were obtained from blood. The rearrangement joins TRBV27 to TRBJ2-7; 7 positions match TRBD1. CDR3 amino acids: CATAQGDKSSYEQYF. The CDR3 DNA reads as TGTGCCACCGCCCAGGGGGACAAATCCTCCTACGAGCAGTACTTC.